A single sample is the source of the 17 T cell receptor beta chains below, sequenced in a study of T-cell memory formation after mild COVID-19. MiXCR was run by TCRdb on the 5' RACE reads, yielding one entry per CDR3 protein. The profile covers fewer than 550,000 distinct CDR3 sequences, with 20% appearing a single time and around 8% taken by the ten largest. Material for sequencing was PBMCs or a T cell subset sorted from them (not recorded which). The receptors derive from an adult woman who had mild COVID-19 (a few samples of this study predate the infection). Cell type and time point are not known.

A single count supports this clonotype. This rearrangement joins TRBV5-5 to TRBJ1-1; D is undetermined. The CDR3 consists of 15 residues. CDR1 is SGHKS, CDR2 YYEKEE, per germline (reference sequence). V was shortened by 0 bases and J by 5 bases, with 14 bases between the two germline ends. The CDR3 region is CASSLEPFPGTEAFF. The CDR3 DNA follows: TGTGCCAGCAGCTTGGAACCGTTCCCCGGGACTGAAGCTTTCTTT.

The chain employs TRBV7-9 and TRBJ2-1; 9 positions match TRBD2. The CDR3 runs to 16 residues. The germline V gene encodes CDR1 SEHNR and CDR2 FQNEAQ (reference sequence). As DNA, the CDR3 is TGTGCGAGTCCGGATAGCGGGGGCCCGATGCCCAATGAGCAGTTCTTC. Translation gives CASPDSGGPMPNEQFF.

This clonotype appeared a few times. The J gene is TRBJ1-1, the V gene TRBV5-1; D remains ambiguous. The CDR3 spans 14 residues. The V and J ends lost 6 bases and 1 base respectively, with 13 bases between them. Germline V gene data show CDR1 as SGHRS and CDR2 as YFSETQ. In DNA, the CDR3 is TGCGCCAGCACTAGAGGCAGGACGAACACTGAAGCTTTCTTT. This gives the protein CASTRGRTNTEAFF.

This clonotype was seen a few times. The chain is built from TRBV4-3 and TRBJ2-4; 8 nucleotides line up with TRBD1. The CDR3 is 17 residues long. The germline gives CDR1 LGHNA, CDR2 YSLEER. The junction had 8 bases not matched to a gene; V was cut back by 4 bases and J by 0 bases. CDR3 in DNA: TGCGCCAGCAGCCCTCGTACAGGGGGAATAGCCAAAAACATTCAGTACTTC. Its protein product is CASSPRTGGIAKNIQYF.

This clonotype was detected only a few times. V and J are TRBV18 and TRBJ2-2, with 7 bases aligning to TRBD1. The CDR3 is made up of 14 amino acids. V gave up 5 bases and J gave up 5 bases; unmatched junction bases: 5. Germline values: CDR1 KGHSH, CDR2 LQKENI. The CDR3 spells CASSADRSTGELFF. The CDR3 DNA reads as TGTGCCAGCTCAGCGGACAGGTCGACCGGGGAGCTGTTTTTT.

V gene TRBV9 combines with J gene TRBJ2-3; D unresolved. Trimming left V 0 bases short and J 2 bases short, with 13 bases between. The CDR3 consists of 16 residues. Germline V lookup: CDR1 SGDLS, CDR2 YYNGEE. CDR3: CASSVGWEGHTDTQYF. CDR3 DNA sequence: TGTGCCAGCAGCGTAGGATGGGAAGGCCACACAGATACGCAGTATTTT.

This clonotype showed up many times. This chain uses TRBV5-1 with TRBJ2-1; 7 bases match TRBD2. The CDR3 length is 15 residues. Germline CDR1 SGHRS, CDR2 YFSETQ. Trimming at V came to 6 bases and at J to 4 bases, leaving 10 bases not matched to a gene. This chain's CDR3 is CASKGGEGIYNEQFF. The CDR3 nucleotides are TGCGCCAGCAAAGGAGGGGAGGGGATATACAATGAGCAGTTCTTC.

This clonotype was counted ten times or more. The chain links TRBV29-1 to TRBJ2-3; possibly TRBD2 for D (7 bases). This CDR3 is built from 17 residues. Trimming shortened V by 3 bases and J by 6 bases, and 25 bases separated the two germline ends. CDR1 is SQVTM and CDR2 is ANQGSEA in the germline V gene. In DNA form, the CDR3 reads TGCAGCGTTGAGAAGGGGGGTAGCGGGTCCAGACTGGATACGCAGTATTTT. Protein: CSVEKGGSGSRLDTQYF.

A few counts support this clonotype. The chain carries TRBV5-5 and TRBJ1-2, with no clear D. Trimming took off 0 bases at V and 1 base at J, with 16 bases between the two ends. Germline V gene lookup returns CDR1 SGHKS and CDR2 YYEKEE (reference sequence). This CDR3 has 17 amino acids. The CDR3 bases are TGTGCCAGCAGCTTGGAGACGGTGGCAACAGATAACTATGGCTACACCTTC. This codes for CASSLETVATDNYGYTF.

This clonotype has a handful of counts. The V gene is TRBV3-1, the J gene TRBJ1-1; D remains ambiguous. The CDR3 contains 14 residues. From germline, CDR1 is LGHDT and CDR2 YNNKEL (reference sequence). Trimming stripped 1 base from V and 1 base from J, with 7 bases between. This chain's CDR3 is CASSQVPPNTEAFF. The DNA for the CDR3 is TGTGCCAGCAGCCAAGTACCTCCGAACACTGAAGCTTTCTTT.

This clonotype was detected a few times. The chain carries TRBV20-1 and TRBJ2-1, with 7 positions matching TRBD1. CDR1 is DFQATT and CDR2 is SNEGSKA in the germline V gene (reference sequence). The V segment lost 0 bases and the J segment 4 bases; nucleotides outside the gene matches: 6. The length of the CDR3 is 15 residues. In DNA form, the CDR3 reads TGCAGTGCTAGAGACCCGGGACAGAAATACAATGAGCAGTTCTTC. It yields the protein CSARDPGQKYNEQFF.

This clonotype showed up many times. This chain connects TRBV7-2 to TRBJ2-3; D is possibly TRBD2 (6 bases). Germline CDR1 reads SGHTA; CDR2 reads FQGNSA. The CDR3 length is 13 residues. Trimming removed 3 bases at V and 5 bases at J, with 9 bases between. CDR3 nucleotide sequence: TGTGCCAGCAGCTTCGCTAGCGAAGATACGCAGTATTTT. It codes for CASSFASEDTQYF.

This chain uses TRBV5-1 with TRBJ2-1, with D unresolved. Deletions cut 0 bases from V and 3 bases from J, with 10 bases between. Germline V gene data show CDR1 as SGHRS and CDR2 as YFSETQ. The CDR3 has 15 amino acids. The CDR3 spells CASSLENLGYNEQFF. For the CDR3, the DNA is TGCGCCAGCAGCTTGGAAAATCTTGGCTACAATGAGCAGTTCTTC.

This sequence joins TRBV7-9 and TRBJ1-1; the D gene is possibly TRBD1 (6 bases). Germline-derived CDR1 and CDR2 are SEHNR and FQNEAQ (reference sequence). The CDR3 consists of 15 residues. The V end was cut by 5 bases, the J end by 3 bases, with 16 bases between. The CDR3 coding sequence is TGTGCCAGCAGCGAGAGGGGGACCTTGGACACTGAAGCTTTCTTT. The encoded protein is CASSERGTLDTEAFF.

The gene calls are TRBV4-3 and TRBJ2-3; TRBD1 or TRBD2 may be the D gene (6 bases each). Per germline, CDR1 LGHNA and CDR2 YSLEER. Trimming removed 0 bases at V and 8 bases at J, with 15 bases between. The CDR3 spans 15 residues. The CDR3 loop is CASSQEKLRGGTQYF. For the CDR3, the DNA is TGCGCCAGCAGCCAAGAAAAGCTCAGGGGAGGTACGCAGTATTTT.

This clonotype came up a few times. This chain connects TRBV3-1 to TRBJ1-5; weak D call: TRBD1 (5 bases). Trimming took off 1 base at V and 4 bases at J, with 11 bases between the two ends. The germline gives CDR1 LGHDT, CDR2 YNNKEL (reference sequence). This CDR3 region has 15 residues. The CDR3 here is CASSQAQGGNQPQHF. DNA of the CDR3: TGTGCCAGCAGCCAAGCTCAGGGTGGGAATCAGCCCCAGCATTTT.

The CDR3 DNA reads as TGTGCCAGTCACCGGGACAGCCTCCGCCAAGAGACCCAGTACTTC. Translated, it gives CASHRDSLRQETQYF. The chain carries TRBV6-1 and TRBJ2-5; TRBD1 matches at 7 bases. V lost 9 bases and J lost 1; bases outside the gene matches: 11. Per germline, CDR1 MNHNS and CDR2 SASEGT. The CDR3 runs to 15 residues.